The 3 T cell receptor beta chains below come from one sample, sequenced in a study of TIL therapy for anti-PD-1-resistant metastatic lung cancer. The immunoSEQ assay was v3. Assay used: immunoSEQ multiplex PCR; TCRdb lists only in-frame clones, some missing. The sample contains 2,000 to 3,000 clones, 73% of which appear only once. Time point denoted: pre-treatment sample, taken before nivolumab and TIL therapy. Most excised metastases sampled were pleural nodules or supraclavicular lymph nodes. The source was tumor tissue, collected at baseline. These TCRs come from a person between 25 and 80 years old with non-small cell lung cancer. Some clones in this sample may be carry-over from other donors' samples.

V usage is TRBV6-1 and J usage is TRBJ1-2, with 9 positions matching TRBD1. V was pared by 6 bases and J by 0 bases, with 5 bases of the junction left unmatched. This CDR3 has 15 amino acids. Germline V gives CDR1 MNHNS, CDR2 SASEGT. In nucleotides, the CDR3 is TGTGCCAGCAGAAGGGACAGGGATGCTAACTATGGCTACACCTTC. Protein product: CASRRDRDANYGYTF.

The chain is built from TRBV6-1 and TRBJ1-1, with D unclear. In germline, CDR1 is MNHNS, CDR2 SASEGT. V dropped 1 base and J dropped 0 bases, with 15 bases sitting between them. The CDR3 is made up of 17 amino acids. CDR3 protein: CASSEVRSPAVNTEAFF. The CDR3 nucleotides read TGTGCCAGCAGTGAAGTCAGATCCCCCGCTGTGAACACTGAAGCTTTCTTT.

V is TRBV5-1 and J is TRBJ2-2; maybe TRBD2 (6 bases). The V gene lost 6 bases and the J gene lost 6 bases, with 18 bases spanning the gap. CDR1 and CDR2 from the germline V gene are SGHRS and YFSETQ. The CDR3 sequence is 15 residues long. The CDR3 DNA sequence: TGCGCCAGCAAGCGCGGGACTGGTCTTGCCGGGGAGCTGTTTTTT. It yields the protein CASKRGTGLAGELFF.